This T cell receptor (beta chain) was retrieved from a study of T cells expressing NK-cell markers (TCRdb year 2020). In the study overall: Three sorted T-cell subsets (CD3+CD56+NKG2C+, CD3+CD56+NKG2C- and CD3+CD56-NKG2C+) from fewer than 10 donors had their TCR beta-chain repertoires profiled. The eight sequenced donors were randomly selected healthy volunteers, three men and five women. Libraries were sequenced as 2 x 150 bp reads on Illumina HiSeq 2000/2500, MiSeq or NextSeq. Of the eight sequenced donors, seven were found to be HCMV-seropositive and one was found to be HCMV-seronegative.

The instrument given in TCRdb is Illumina HiSeq 2000. 5'RACE template switching, by which a universal primer site and unique molecular identifiers were added, was used to make TCR beta cDNA libraries. Synthesis of cDNA was primed from the TCR beta constant segment and was followed by two consecutive PCR amplification steps. Per the authors' processing: Reads were demultiplexed and grouped by UMI with MIGEC, and clonotypes were assembled and quantified with MiTCR. To exclude erroneous sequences, any TCR cDNA sequence not supported by at least two reads was discarded. The tcR package was used for downstream repertoire analysis, and clonotypes were matched between fractions using CDR3 nucleotide sequence together with V segment. VDJmatch was used to annotate antigen specificity against VDJdb, with one amino acid substitution in CDR3 allowed. TCRdb reprocessed the reads and assigns one entry to each CDR3 protein sequence, leaving out DNA. TCRdb, not the original authors, processed these V and J calls. The table for this sample shows 350,000 to 500,000 distinct CDR3 sequences. The leading ten clones occupy more than 7% of the sample.

HCMV-specific IgG was detected in serum with a commercial ELISA kit to determine HCMV serostatus. Peripheral blood mononuclear cells were isolated from blood by Ficoll density gradient centrifugation. Details on this clonotype: No antigen is known for it.

Taken from cysteine to phenylalanine, the CDR3 has 18 residues. DNA for this receptor is not on file. For CDR1 and CDR2, the germline V gene lists SGHAT and FQNNGV. Summary of the overall study and its limitations: In several donors, the dominant CD3+CD56+NKG2C+ clonotypes were among the top 10 CD8+ clonotypes and accounted for about 1.0-7.5% of CD8+ T cells. It remained unclear whether the expanded NKG2C-expressing T cell clones were specific for HCMV antigens. Those dominant clonotypes were again the most abundant among CD3+CD56-NKG2C+ cells in a handful of donors, at about 28.3-65%.

The chain employs TRBV11-2 and TRBJ2-3; lacking DNA, the TRBD2 call made by TCRdb goes unchecked. This clonotype originated in a woman aged 18 to 69 in good health. The sample taken for sequencing was blood T cells: a sorted CD56 or NKG2C T cell subset, CD4+ or CD8+ T cells, or bulk PBMC T cells (not recorded which). CDR3 region: CASSKRLAGGLSTDTQYF.